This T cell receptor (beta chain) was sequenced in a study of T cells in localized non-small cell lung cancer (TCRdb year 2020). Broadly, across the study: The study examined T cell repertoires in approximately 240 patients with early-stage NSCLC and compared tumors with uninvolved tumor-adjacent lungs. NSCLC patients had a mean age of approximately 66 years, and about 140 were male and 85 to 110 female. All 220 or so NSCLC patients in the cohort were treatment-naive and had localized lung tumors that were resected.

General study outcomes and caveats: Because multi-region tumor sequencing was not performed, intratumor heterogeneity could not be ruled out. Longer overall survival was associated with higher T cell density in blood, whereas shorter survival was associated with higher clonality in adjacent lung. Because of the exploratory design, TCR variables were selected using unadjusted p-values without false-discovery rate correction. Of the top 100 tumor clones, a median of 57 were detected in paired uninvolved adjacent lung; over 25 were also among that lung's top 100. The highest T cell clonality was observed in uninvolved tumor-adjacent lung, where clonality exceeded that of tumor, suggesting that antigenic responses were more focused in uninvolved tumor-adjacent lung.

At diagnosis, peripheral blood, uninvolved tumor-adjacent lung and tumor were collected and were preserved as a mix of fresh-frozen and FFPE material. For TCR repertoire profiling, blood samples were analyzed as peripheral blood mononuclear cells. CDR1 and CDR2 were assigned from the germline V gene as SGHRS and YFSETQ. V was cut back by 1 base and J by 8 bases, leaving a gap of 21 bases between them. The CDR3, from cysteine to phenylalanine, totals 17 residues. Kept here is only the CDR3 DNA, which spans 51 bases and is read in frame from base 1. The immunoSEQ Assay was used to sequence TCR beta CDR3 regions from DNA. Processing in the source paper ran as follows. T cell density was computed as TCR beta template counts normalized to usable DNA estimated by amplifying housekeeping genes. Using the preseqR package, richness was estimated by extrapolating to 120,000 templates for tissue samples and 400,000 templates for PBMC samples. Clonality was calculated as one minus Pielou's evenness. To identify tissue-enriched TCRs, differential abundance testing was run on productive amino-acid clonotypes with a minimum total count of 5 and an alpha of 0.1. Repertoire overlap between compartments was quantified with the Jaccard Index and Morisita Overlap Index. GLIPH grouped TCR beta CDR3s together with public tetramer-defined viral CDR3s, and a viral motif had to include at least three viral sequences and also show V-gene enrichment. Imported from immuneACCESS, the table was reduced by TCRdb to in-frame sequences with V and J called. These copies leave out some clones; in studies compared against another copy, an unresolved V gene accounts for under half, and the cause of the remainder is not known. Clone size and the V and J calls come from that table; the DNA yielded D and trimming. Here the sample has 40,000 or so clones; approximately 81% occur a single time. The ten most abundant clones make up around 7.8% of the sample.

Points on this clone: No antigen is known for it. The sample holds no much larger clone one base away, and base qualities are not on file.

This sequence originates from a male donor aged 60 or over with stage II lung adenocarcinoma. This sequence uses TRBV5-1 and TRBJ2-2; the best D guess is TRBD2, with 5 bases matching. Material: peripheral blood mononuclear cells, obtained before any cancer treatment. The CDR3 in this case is CASSLTPGTAAGGELFF. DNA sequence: TGCGCCAGCAGCTTGACACCGGGAACCGCCGCCGGGGGGGAGCTGTTTTTT.